Each of the 2 T cell receptor beta chains below was sequenced from the same sample in a study of T cell changes during pregnancy in multiple sclerosis. Using immunoSEQ multiplex PCR, the repertoire was profiled, and TCRdb retains in-frame clones only, with some absent. The sample records about 15,000 clones, about 86% being singletons. This specimen consisted of CD8+ T cells from peripheral blood mononuclear cells, obtained in the first trimester of pregnancy. These receptors were collected from a female donor with multiple sclerosis, enrolled in a pregnancy study.

The chain couples TRBV6-6 to TRBJ2-3; tentative D call: TRBD2 (5 bases). The CDR3 contains 14 residues. Germline loops: CDR1 MNHNY, CDR2 SVGAGI (reference sequence). The V gene lost 2 bases and the J gene lost 4 bases, with 10 bases spanning the gap. Here the CDR3 reads CASSYTGSSDTQYF. The CDR3 DNA follows: TGTGCCAGCAGTTACACGGGGAGCTCAGATACGCAGTATTTT.

The genes are TRBV21-1 and TRBJ1-3. TRBV21-1 is a documented pseudogene. The CDR3 spans 15 residues. The CDR3 loop is CASSKLGGSGNTIYF. The CDR3 nucleotides are TGTGCCAGCAGCAAATTGGGGGGCTCTGGAAACACCATATATTTT.